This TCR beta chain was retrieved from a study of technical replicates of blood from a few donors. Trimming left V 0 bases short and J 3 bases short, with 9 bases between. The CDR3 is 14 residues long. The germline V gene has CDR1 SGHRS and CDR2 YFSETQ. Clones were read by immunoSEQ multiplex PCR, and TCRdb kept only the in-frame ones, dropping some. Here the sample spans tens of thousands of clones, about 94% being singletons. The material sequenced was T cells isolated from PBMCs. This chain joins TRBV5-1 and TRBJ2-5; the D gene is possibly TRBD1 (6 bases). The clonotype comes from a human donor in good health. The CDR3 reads CASSLVSGEETQYF. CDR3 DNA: TGCGCCAGCAGCTTGGTTTCAGGGGAAGAGACCCAGTACTTC.